This T cell receptor beta chain was identified in a study of cytomegalovirus exposure and HLA in healthy donors. Notes on the study in general: A few of the chains that were CMV-associated were confirmed in vitro to be specific for CMV antigens. It was taken for granted in presence/absence analyses that sequencing depth across donors was roughly uniform. Accurate predictions that matched the HLA-A and HLA-B alleles of most subjects were reportedly made from TCR beta sequences.

Germline CDR1 and CDR2: MNHEY and SMNVEV (reference sequence). This CDR3 spans 16 amino acids. The germline V and J ends were trimmed by 0 bases and 2 bases, with 12 bases remaining between them. Turning to this clone: Its target is not known.

The PCR used 60 Vbeta and 13 Jbeta primers. Assay used: immunoSEQ multiplex PCR; TCRdb lists only in-frame clones, some missing. The sample carries some 87,000 clones, about three quarters recorded once. Healthy bone marrow donors made up the donor group. Sequencing was done on a sample of PBMCs. The chain employs TRBV27 and TRBJ2-3, with TRBD1 as a possible D gene (6 bases). The receptor comes from a man aged 50 or older in good health and CMV-seropositive. This chain's CDR3 is CASSLSHPGDTDTQYF. CDR3 bases: TGTGCCAGCAGTTTATCGCATCCAGGGGACACAGATACGCAGTATTTT.